Listed below are T cell receptor beta chains from one sample, sequenced in a study of T cells after yellow fever vaccination. TCRdb used MiXCR to reprocess the 5' RACE reads, holding one entry per CDR3 protein. The sample has around 250,000 distinct CDR3 sequences, 6.9% seen once. The sequences come from CD4+ T cells sorted from PBMCs, collected 15 days after the yellow fever booster vaccination. Receptors were obtained from a man aged 30 to 45 who received the YFV17D yellow fever vaccine. Both conserved end residues are part of each CDR3. D genes are given only for firm matches. Some rows mark clone size as missing; the rest say once, few, many or name a class of expanded clone.

V gene	D gene	J gene	clone size	CDR3 protein	CDR3 DNA
TRBV20-1	-	TRBJ2-1	-	CSARLFSWGNEQFF	TGCAGTGCTAGACTCTTTTCATGGGGCAATGAGCAGTTCTTC
TRBV7-9	-	TRBJ2-7	-	CASSLGAVKAYEQYF	TGTGCCAGCAGCTTAGGGGCAGTGAAAGCCTACGAGCAGTACTTC
TRBV4-2	-	TRBJ2-5	few	CASSQEPSETQYF	TGTGCCAGCAGCCAAGAGCCTAGTGAGACCCAGTACTTC
TRBV4-3	-	TRBJ1-2	many	CASSQDRFQGTYGYTF	TGCGCCAGCAGCCAAGATAGGTTCCAGGGCACCTATGGCTACACCTTC
TRBV7-2	-	TRBJ2-2	few	CASSPLGAVGELFF	TGTGCCAGCAGCCCCCTCGGGGCGGTCGGGGAGCTGTTTTTT
TRBV12-3/TRBV12-4	TRBD1	TRBJ2-1	-	CASSLGTGAREQFF	TGTGCCAGCAGTTTGGGGACAGGGGCGCGCGAGCAGTTCTTC
TRBV3-1	-	TRBJ2-3	many	CASGTPSTDTQYF	TGTGCCAGCGGGACACCTAGCACAGATACGCAGTATTTT
TRBV5-5	-	TRBJ2-7	few	CASSLHSPYEQYF	TGTGCCAGCAGCTTGCACAGCCCCTACGAGCAGTACTTC
TRBV24-1	-	TRBJ1-5	few	CATGANQPQHF	TGTGCCACCGGTGCCAATCAGCCCCAGCATTTT
TRBV3-1	-	TRBJ2-1	few	CASSQSIRGYNEQFF	TGTGCCAGCAGCCAATCAATTAGGGGTTACAATGAGCAGTTCTTC
TRBV7-9	-	TRBJ1-2	many	CASSPRRGDYGYTF	TGTGCCAGCAGCCCCCGTCGGGGGGACTATGGCTACACCTTC
TRBV28	-	TRBJ2-7	many	CASSRTVYEQYF	TGTGCCAGCAGTCGCACCGTCTACGAGCAGTACTTC
TRBV28	-	TRBJ1-1	-	CASERILKTEAFF	TGTGCCAGCGAGAGAATCCTGAAAACTGAAGCTTTCTTT
TRBV6-2/TRBV6-3	-	TRBJ2-4	few	CASGPRVAKNIQYF	TGTGCCAGCGGACCCAGAGTAGCCAAAAACATTCAGTACTTC
TRBV3-1	TRBD2	TRBJ2-3	-	CASSPTSGGTDTQYF	TGTGCCAGCAGCCCTACTAGCGGAGGCACAGATACGCAGTATTTT
TRBV7-9	-	TRBJ1-5	few	CASSLGDFSNQPQHF	TGTGCCAGCAGCCTGGGGGACTTTAGCAATCAGCCCCAGCATTTT
TRBV14	-	TRBJ2-1	-	CASTQYGGEQFF	TGTGCCAGCACCCAGTACGGGGGTGAGCAGTTCTTC
TRBV7-2	-	TRBJ2-1	-	CASSFGFAYNEQFF	TGTGCCAGCAGCTTCGGGTTCGCCTACAATGAGCAGTTCTTC
TRBV27	-	TRBJ2-2	many	CASSLTRAGTGELFF	TGTGCCAGCAGTTTAACGAGGGCCGGCACCGGGGAGCTGTTTTTT
TRBV9	TRBD2	TRBJ2-5	many	CASSVLGEGQETQYF	TGTGCCAGCAGCGTACTGGGGGAGGGCCAGGAGACCCAGTACTTC
TRBV12-3/TRBV12-4	TRBD1	TRBJ1-1	-	CASSQGGGTEAFF	TGTGCCAGCAGCCAAGGGGGCGGCACTGAAGCTTTCTTT
TRBV9	TRBD1	TRBJ2-1	few	CASSLAGQGFYNEQFF	TGTGCCAGCAGCCTCGCGGGACAGGGTTTCTACAATGAGCAGTTCTTC
TRBV30	-	TRBJ2-5	few	CAWSVRETQYF	TGTGCCTGGAGTGTACGAGAGACCCAGTACTTC
TRBV20-1	TRBD2	TRBJ2-3	few	CSAGGLAEPRRDTQYF	TGCAGTGCTGGGGGACTAGCGGAACCCCGGCGGGATACGCAGTATTTT
TRBV28	-	TRBJ1-4	many	CASSPPVGHNEKLFF	TGTGCCAGCAGCCCACCGGTGGGCCATAATGAAAAACTGTTTTTT
TRBV5-1	-	TRBJ2-6	-	CASNTDGSGANVLTF	TGCGCCAGCAATACCGACGGCTCTGGGGCCAACGTCCTGACTTTC
TRBV12-3/TRBV12-4	TRBD2	TRBJ2-1	few	CASKGAGYEQFF	TGTGCCAGCAAGGGAGCGGGATACGAGCAGTTCTTC
TRBV29-1	TRBD2	TRBJ2-7	many	CSVAGGYSYEQYF	TGCAGCGTTGCGGGAGGTTACTCCTACGAGCAGTACTTC
TRBV29-1	-	TRBJ1-1	-	CSVVVARPNTEAFF	TGCAGCGTTGTTGTAGCCAGACCGAACACTGAAGCTTTCTTT
TRBV5-1	-	TRBJ2-3	-	CATGEAGFDTQYF	TGCGCCACCGGGGAGGCGGGATTTGATACGCAGTATTTT
TRBV12-3/TRBV12-4	-	TRBJ2-1	few	CASNPSYKDNEQFF	TGTGCCAGCAACCCTAGTTATAAGGACAATGAGCAGTTCTTC
TRBV7-9	-	TRBJ2-7	-	CASSSDRLGDEQYF	TGTGCCAGCAGCTCCGACAGGCTGGGGGACGAGCAGTACTTC
TRBV27	-	TRBJ2-7	few	CASSLSVSGVQYF	TGTGCCAGCAGTTTATCGGTTTCAGGGGTCCAGTACTTC
TRBV20-1	-	TRBJ2-3	few	CSARDFVVTQYF	TGCAGTGCTAGAGATTTCGTGGTTACGCAGTATTTT
TRBV6-2/TRBV6-3	-	TRBJ1-5	few	CATQRYSNQPQHF	TGTGCCACCCAGAGATATAGCAATCAGCCCCAGCATTTT
TRBV7-9	-	TRBJ2-1	-	CASSTGGYYNEQFF	TGTGCCAGCAGTACGGGGGGCTACTACAATGAGCAGTTCTTC
TRBV10-3	-	TRBJ2-7	-	CAISDGYEQYF	TGTGCCATCAGTGATGGCTACGAGCAGTACTTC
TRBV28	TRBD2	TRBJ2-7	few	CASSSWAGGTYEQYF	TGTGCCAGCAGCTCTTGGGCGGGAGGAACCTACGAGCAGTACTTC
TRBV12-3/TRBV12-4	-	TRBJ2-7	few	CASSRPGEQYF	TGTGCCAGCAGCAGGCCGGGGGAGCAGTACTTC
TRBV20-1	TRBD1	TRBJ2-6	many	CSARVSGQGTAGANVLTF	TGCAGTGCTAGAGTTTCCGGACAGGGAACGGCTGGGGCCAACGTCCTGACTTTC
TRBV29-1	TRBD2	TRBJ2-7	many	CSVSIAGVFHEQYF	TGCAGCGTTTCCATAGCGGGAGTATTCCACGAGCAGTACTTC
TRBV12-5	-	TRBJ2-7	-	CASERNYEQYF	TGTGCTAGTGAAAGGAACTACGAGCAGTACTTC
TRBV10-3	TRBD2	TRBJ2-3	-	CAISESATSGTDTQYF	TGTGCCATCAGTGAGTCAGCGACTAGCGGCACAGATACGCAGTATTTT
TRBV27	-	TRBJ2-1	-	CASSLSPSNEQFF	TGTGCCAGCAGTTTATCGCCTAGCAATGAGCAGTTCTTC
TRBV11-1	TRBD2	TRBJ2-2	few	CASRLRSGAVTGELFF	TGTGCCAGCAGGTTGCGTAGCGGGGCAGTGACCGGGGAGCTGTTTTTT
TRBV29-1	TRBD1	TRBJ1-2	many	CSAALTGGNYGYTF	TGCAGCGCCGCCTTGACAGGGGGCAACTATGGCTACACCTTC
TRBV23-1	-	TRBJ2-7	-	CASSQEAEQYF	TGCGCCAGCAGTCAGGAGGCAGAGCAGTACTTC
TRBV6-5	-	TRBJ1-2	few	CASTPTTGYGYTF	TGTGCCAGCACCCCCACGACGGGTTATGGCTACACCTTC
TRBV20-1	-	TRBJ2-1	many	CSASAPRGVNEQFF	TGCAGTGCTAGTGCCCCCAGGGGAGTTAATGAGCAGTTCTTC
TRBV4-3	-	TRBJ2-1	many	CASSRKGINEQFF	TGCGCCAGCAGCCGGAAGGGGATAAATGAGCAGTTCTTC
TRBV5-1	-	TRBJ2-3	many	CASSLRQLDTQYF	TGCGCCAGCAGCTTGCGGCAGCTTGATACGCAGTATTTT